There are a few counts of the clone carrying this T cell receptor beta chain. Germline CDR1 and CDR2: SGHTA and FQGNSA. The CDR3 extends over 14 amino acids. V gave up 3 bases and J gave up 1 base; unmatched junction bases: 3. These data are taken from a study of blood T cell repertoires in COVID-19. Some clones are missing from TCRdb's copy, which holds only in-frame ones; the method was immunoSEQ multiplex PCR. The table has 120,000 or so clones, about 70% seen once. The sample consisted of peripheral blood. The source of this sequence is a man in his 60s with acute or convalescent COVID-19. The chain has TRBV7-2 and TRBJ2-7; 7 positions agree with TRBD2. CDR3 sequence: CASSFLAESYEQYF. CDR3 nucleotides: TGTGCCAGCAGCTTCCTAGCGGAATCCTACGAGCAGTACTTC.